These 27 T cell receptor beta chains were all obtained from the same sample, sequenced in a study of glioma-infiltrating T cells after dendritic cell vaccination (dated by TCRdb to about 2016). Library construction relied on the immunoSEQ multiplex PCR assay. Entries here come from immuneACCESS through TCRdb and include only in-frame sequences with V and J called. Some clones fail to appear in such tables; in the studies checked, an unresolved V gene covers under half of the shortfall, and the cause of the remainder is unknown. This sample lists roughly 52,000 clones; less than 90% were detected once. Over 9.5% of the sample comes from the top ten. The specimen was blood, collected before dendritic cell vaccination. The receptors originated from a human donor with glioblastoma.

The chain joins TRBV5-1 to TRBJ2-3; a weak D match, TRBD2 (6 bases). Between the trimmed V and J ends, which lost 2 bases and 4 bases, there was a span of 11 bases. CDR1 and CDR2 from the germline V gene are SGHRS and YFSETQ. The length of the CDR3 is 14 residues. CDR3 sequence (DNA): TGCGCCAGCAGCTTCTGGGAGGCGGCAGATACGCAGTATTTT. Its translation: CASSFWEAADTQYF.

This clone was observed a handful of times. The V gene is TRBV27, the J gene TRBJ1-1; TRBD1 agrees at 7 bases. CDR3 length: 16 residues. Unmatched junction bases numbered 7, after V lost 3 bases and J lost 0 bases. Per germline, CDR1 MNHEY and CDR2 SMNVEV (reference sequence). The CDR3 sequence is CASSFRTDRVNTEAFF. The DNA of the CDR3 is TGTGCCAGCAGTTTTCGGACCGACAGGGTGAACACTGAAGCTTTCTTT.

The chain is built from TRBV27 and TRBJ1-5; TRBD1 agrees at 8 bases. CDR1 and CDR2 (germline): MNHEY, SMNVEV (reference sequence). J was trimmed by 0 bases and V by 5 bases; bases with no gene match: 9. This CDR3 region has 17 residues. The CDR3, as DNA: TGTGCCAGCAGTCCGGACAGGGATATTCATAGCAATCAGCCCCAGCATTTT. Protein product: CASSPDRDIHSNQPQHF.

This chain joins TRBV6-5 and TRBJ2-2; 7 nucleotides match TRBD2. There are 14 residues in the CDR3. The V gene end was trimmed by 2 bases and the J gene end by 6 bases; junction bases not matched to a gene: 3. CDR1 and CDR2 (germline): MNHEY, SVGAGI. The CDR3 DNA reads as TGTGCCAGCAGTTACGGCGGGGGACCCGGGGAGCTGTTTTTT. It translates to CASSYGGGPGELFF.

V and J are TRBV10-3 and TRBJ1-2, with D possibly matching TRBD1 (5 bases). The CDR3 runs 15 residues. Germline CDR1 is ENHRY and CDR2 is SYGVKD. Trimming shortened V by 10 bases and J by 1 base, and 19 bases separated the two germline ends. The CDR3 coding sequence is TGTGCCACCCACAGGATTCAAGGGGTTAACTATGGCTACACCTTC. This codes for CATHRIQGVNYGYTF.

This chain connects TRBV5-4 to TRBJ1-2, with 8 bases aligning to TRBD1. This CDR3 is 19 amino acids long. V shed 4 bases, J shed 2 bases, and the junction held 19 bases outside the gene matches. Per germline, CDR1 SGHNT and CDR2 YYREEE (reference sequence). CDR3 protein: CASSLGRHNRDRTNYGYTF. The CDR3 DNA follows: TGTGCCAGCAGCCTGGGAAGACATAATAGGGACAGGACGAACTATGGCTACACCTTC.

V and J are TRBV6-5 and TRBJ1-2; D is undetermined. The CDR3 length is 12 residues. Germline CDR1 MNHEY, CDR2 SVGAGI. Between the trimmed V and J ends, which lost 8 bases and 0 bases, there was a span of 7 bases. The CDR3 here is CASASPNYGYTF. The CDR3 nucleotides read TGTGCCAGCGCTAGCCCTAACTATGGCTACACCTTC.

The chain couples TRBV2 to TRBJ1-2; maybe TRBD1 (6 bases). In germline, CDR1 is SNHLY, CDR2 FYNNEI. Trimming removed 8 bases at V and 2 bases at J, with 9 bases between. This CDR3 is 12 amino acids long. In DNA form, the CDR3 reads TGTGCCAGCCCACAGGGCAACTATGGCTACACCTTC. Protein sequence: CASPQGNYGYTF.

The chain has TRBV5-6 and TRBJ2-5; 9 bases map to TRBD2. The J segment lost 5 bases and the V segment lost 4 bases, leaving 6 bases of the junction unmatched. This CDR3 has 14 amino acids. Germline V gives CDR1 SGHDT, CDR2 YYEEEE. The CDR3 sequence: CASSDGTSKETQYF. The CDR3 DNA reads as TGTGCCAGCAGCGACGGGACTAGCAAGGAGACCCAGTACTTC.

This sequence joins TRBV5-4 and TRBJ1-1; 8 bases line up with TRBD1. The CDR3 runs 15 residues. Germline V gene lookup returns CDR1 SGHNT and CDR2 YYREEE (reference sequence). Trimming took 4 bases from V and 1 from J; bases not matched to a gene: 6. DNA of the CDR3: TGTGCCAGCAGCCCTCGACAGGGGCCGAACACTGAAGCTTTCTTT. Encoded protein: CASSPRQGPNTEAFF.

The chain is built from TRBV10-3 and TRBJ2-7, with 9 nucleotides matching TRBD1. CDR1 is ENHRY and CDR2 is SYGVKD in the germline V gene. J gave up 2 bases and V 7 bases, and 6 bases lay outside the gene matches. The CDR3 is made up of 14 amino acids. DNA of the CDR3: TGTGCCATCAAGGCGGGACAGGGAACCTACGAGCAGTACTTC. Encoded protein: CAIKAGQGTYEQYF.

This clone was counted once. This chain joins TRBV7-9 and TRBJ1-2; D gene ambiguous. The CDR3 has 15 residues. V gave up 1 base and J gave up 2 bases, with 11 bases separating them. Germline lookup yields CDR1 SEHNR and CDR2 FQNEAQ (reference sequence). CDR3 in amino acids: CASSLVVGGNYGYTF. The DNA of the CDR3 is TGTGCCAGCAGCTTAGTCGTCGGCGGCAACTATGGCTACACCTTC.

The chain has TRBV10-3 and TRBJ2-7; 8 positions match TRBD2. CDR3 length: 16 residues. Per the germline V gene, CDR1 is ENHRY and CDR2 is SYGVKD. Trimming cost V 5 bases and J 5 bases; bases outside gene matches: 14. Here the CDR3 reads CAISRSEVAGRNEQYF. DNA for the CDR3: TGTGCCATCAGTCGGAGCGAAGTAGCGGGGCGGAACGAGCAGTACTTC.

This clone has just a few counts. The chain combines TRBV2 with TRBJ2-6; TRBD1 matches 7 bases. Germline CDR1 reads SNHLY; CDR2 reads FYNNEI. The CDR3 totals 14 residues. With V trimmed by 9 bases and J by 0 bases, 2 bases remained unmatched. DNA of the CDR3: TGTGCCAGGACAGGGCCCTCTGGGGCCAACGTCCTGACTTTC. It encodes CARTGPSGANVLTF. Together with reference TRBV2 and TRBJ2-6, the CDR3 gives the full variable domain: EPEVTQTPSHQVTQMGQEVILRCVPISNHLYFYWYRQILGQKVEFLVSFYNNEISEKSEIFDDQFSVERPDGSNFTLKIRSTKLEDSAMYFCARTGPSGANVLTFGAGSRLTVL.

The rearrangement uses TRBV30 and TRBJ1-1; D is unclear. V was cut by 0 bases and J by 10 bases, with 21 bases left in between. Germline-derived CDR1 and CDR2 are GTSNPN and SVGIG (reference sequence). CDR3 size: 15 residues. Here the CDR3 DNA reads TGTGCCTGGAGTGTTCCCCCTCGCTCACCCAGAGGAGCTTTCTTT. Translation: CAWSVPPRSPRGAFF.

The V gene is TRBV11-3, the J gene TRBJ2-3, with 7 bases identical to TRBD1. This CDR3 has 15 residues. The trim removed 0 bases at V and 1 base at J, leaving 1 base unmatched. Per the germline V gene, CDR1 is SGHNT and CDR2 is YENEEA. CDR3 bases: TGTGCCAGCAGCTTAGATGGACAGGGCACAGATACGCAGTATTTT. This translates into CASSLDGQGTDTQYF.

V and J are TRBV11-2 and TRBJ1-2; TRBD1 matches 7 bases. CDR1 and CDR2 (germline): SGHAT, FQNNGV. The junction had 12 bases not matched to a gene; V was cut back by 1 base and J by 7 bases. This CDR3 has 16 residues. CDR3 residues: CASSLGQGVWISGYTF. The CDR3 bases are TGTGCCAGCAGCTTAGGACAGGGTGTTTGGATCAGTGGCTACACCTTC.

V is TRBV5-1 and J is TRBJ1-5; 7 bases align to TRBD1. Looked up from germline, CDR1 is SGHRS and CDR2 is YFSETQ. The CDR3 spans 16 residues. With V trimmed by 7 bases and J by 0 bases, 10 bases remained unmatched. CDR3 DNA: TGCGCCAGCCAAAACATTGGGACAGCTAGCAATCAGCCCCAGCATTTT. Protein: CASQNIGTASNQPQHF.

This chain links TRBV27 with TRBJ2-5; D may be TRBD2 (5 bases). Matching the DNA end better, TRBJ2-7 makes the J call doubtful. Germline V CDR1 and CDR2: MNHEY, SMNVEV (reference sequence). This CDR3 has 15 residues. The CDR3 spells CASSLKRGSAYEQYF. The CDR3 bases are TGTGCCAGCAGTTTAAAACGAGGGTCGGCCTACGAGCAGTACTTC.

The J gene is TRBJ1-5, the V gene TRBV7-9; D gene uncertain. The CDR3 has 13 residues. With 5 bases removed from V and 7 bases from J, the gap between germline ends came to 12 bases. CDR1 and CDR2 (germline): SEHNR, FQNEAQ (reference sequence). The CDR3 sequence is CASSRDIVQPQHF. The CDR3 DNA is TGTGCCAGCAGCCGGGATATCGTCCAGCCCCAGCATTTT. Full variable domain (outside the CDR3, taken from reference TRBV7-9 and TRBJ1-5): DTGVSQNPRHKITKRGQNVTFRCDPISEHNRLYWYRQTLGQGPEFLTYFQNEAQLEKSRLLSDRFSAERPKGSFSTLEIQRTEQGDSAMYLCASSRDIVQPQHFGDGTRLSIL.

The CDR3 DNA sequence: TGTGCCAGCAGCTTCCAACAGGGTGATGAAAAACTGTTTTTT. As protein: CASSFQQGDEKLFF. V usage is TRBV5-6 and J usage is TRBJ1-4, with D possibly matching TRBD1 (6 bases). This CDR3 spans 14 amino acids. The germline V gene has CDR1 SGHDT and CDR2 YYEEEE. Trimming removed 2 bases at V and 6 bases at J, with 11 bases between. The entire variable domain, with the rest obtained from reference TRBV5-6 and TRBJ1-4, is as follows: DAGVTQSPTHLIKTRGQQVTLRCSPKSGHDTVSWYQQALGQGPQFIFQYYEEEERQRGNFPDRFSGHQFPNYSSELNVNALLLGDSALYLCASSFQQGDEKLFFGSGTQLSVL.

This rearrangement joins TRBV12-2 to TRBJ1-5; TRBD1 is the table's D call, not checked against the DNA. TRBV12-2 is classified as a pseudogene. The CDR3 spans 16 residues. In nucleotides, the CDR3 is TGTGCAAGTCGCTTAGGGGCCCTGCCAGATAATCAGCCCCAGCATTTT. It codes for CASRLGALPDNQPQHF.

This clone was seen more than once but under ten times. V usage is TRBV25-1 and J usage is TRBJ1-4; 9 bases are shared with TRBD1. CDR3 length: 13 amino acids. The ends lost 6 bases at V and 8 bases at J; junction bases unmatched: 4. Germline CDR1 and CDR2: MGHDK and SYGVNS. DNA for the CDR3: TGTGCCAGCAGGGGGACAGGGACCGAAAAACTGTTTTTT. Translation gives CASRGTGTEKLFF.

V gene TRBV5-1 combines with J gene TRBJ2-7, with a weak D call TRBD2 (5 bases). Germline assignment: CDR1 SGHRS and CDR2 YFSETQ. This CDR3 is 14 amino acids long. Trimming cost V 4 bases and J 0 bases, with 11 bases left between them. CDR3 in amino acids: CASSEGLSSYEQYF. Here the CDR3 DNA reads TGCGCCAGCAGCGAGGGTCTTAGCTCCTACGAGCAGTACTTC.

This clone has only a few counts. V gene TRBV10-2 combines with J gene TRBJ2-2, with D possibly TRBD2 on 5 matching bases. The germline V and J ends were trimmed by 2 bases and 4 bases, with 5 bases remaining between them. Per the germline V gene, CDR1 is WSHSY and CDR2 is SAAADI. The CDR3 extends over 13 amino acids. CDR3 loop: CASSEEGTGELFF. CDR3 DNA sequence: TGCGCCAGCAGTGAGGAGGGCACCGGGGAGCTGTTTTTT.

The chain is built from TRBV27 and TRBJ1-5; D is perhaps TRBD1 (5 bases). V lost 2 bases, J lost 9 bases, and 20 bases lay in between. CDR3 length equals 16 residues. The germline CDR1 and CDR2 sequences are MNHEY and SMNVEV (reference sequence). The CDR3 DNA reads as TGTGCCAGCAGTTTACGTCAGGGCCACTCAAAGGGGCCCCAGCATTTT. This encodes CASSLRQGHSKGPQHF.

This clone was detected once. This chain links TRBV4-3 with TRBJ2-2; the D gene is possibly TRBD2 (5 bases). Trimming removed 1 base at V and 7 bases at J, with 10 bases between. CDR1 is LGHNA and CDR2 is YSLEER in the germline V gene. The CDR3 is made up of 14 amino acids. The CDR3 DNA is TGCGCCAGCAGCCAAGGGAGGATAGTCGGGGAGCTGTTTTTT. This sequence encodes CASSQGRIVGELFF.